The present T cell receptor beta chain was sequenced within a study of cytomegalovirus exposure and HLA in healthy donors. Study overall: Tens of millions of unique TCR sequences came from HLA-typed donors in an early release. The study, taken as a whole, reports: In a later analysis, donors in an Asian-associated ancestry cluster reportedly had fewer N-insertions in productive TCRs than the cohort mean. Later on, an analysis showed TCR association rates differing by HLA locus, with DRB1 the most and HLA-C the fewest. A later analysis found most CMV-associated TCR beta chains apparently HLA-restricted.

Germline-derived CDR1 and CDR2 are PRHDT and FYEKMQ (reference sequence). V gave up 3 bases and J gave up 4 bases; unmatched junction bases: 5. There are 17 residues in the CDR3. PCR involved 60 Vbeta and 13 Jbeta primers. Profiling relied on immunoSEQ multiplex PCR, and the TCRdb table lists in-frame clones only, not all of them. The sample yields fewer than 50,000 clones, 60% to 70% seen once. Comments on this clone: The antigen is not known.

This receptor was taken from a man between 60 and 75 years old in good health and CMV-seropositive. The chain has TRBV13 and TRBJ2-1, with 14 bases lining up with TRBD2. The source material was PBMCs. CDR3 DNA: TGTGCCAGCAGCTTCTCCGGGACTAGCGGGAGTTACAATGAGCAGTTCTTC. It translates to CASSFSGTSGSYNEQFF.